This TCR beta chain was identified in a study of blood T cell repertoires in COVID-19. Background on the study: Sources were T cells, B-cell-depleted T cells, or PBMCs; the material itself was cDNA or gDNA.

Germline V gene lookup returns CDR1 LGHDT and CDR2 YNNKEL (reference sequence). The CDR3 is 16 amino acids. The trim removed 1 base at V and 0 bases at J, leaving 3 bases unmatched. Sequenced by immunoSEQ multiplex PCR; TCRdb stores in-frame clones only, minus some. In the table there are 90,000 to 120,000 clones, 70% to 80% of which are singletons. The chain uses TRBV3-1 (or the pseudogene TRBV3-2) and TRBJ1-3, with 7 bases aligning to TRBD1. The material sequenced was peripheral blood. The origin of this receptor is a man aged 65-85 years with active or convalescent COVID-19. The CDR3 spells CASSQVWDSSGNTIYF. The CDR3 nucleotides read TGTGCCAGCAGCCAAGTGTGGGACAGCTCTGGAAACACCATATATTTT.